These 26 T cell receptor beta chains share one sample of origin, sequenced in a study of blood T cell repertoires in COVID-19. The data were produced by immunoSEQ multiplex PCR, yet TCRdb's version contains in-frame clones alone and is incomplete. Counted here are 250,000 to 300,000 clones, roughly 85% occurring once; the ten biggest clones make up 5.1%. Sequenced input: peripheral blood. These TCRs come from a man in his forties or fifties with active or convalescent COVID-19.

The V call is TRBV6-1, the J call TRBJ2-7; the D gene is possibly TRBD1 (6 bases). The CDR3 has 14 residues. V shed 1 base and J shed 6 bases, with 13 bases lying between them. Germline V gene data show CDR1 as MNHNS and CDR2 as SASEGT. The CDR3 here is CASSEGWEGGEQYF. As DNA, the CDR3 is TGTGCCAGCAGTGAAGGGTGGGAAGGGGGCGAGCAGTACTTC.

The chain links TRBV19 to TRBJ2-7; TRBD1 agrees at 8 bases. CDR1 and CDR2 from the germline V gene are LNHDA and SQIVND (reference sequence). The CDR3 loop spans 14 amino acids. V shed 5 bases and J 0 bases; nucleotides not matched to a gene: 3. The CDR3 sequence: CASSDTGGSYEQYF. The CDR3 DNA follows: TGTGCCAGTAGTGACACAGGGGGCTCCTACGAGCAGTACTTC.

V gene TRBV5-6 combines with J gene TRBJ2-1, with D uncertain. Germline V gene sequence: CDR1 SGHDT, CDR2 YYEEEE. V shed 4 bases and J shed 0 bases, with 11 bases lying between them. The CDR3 is made up of 15 amino acids. For the CDR3, the DNA is TGTGCCAGCAGCAGAGGTCGGAGCTCCTACAATGAGCAGTTCTTC. Protein sequence: CASSRGRSSYNEQFF. Full variable domain (rest looked up from reference TRBV5-6 and TRBJ2-1): DAGVTQSPTHLIKTRGQQVTLRCSPKSGHDTVSWYQQALGQGPQFIFQYYEEEERQRGNFPDRFSGHQFPNYSSELNVNALLLGDSALYLCASSRGRSSYNEQFFGPGTRLTVL.

The J gene is TRBJ1-1, the V gene TRBV29-1; 8 nucleotides align to TRBD1. CDR3 length: 13 amino acids. In germline, CDR1 is SQVTM, CDR2 ANQGSEA. With 5 bases clipped from V and 4 bases from J, the junction kept 6 bases outside the gene matches. For the CDR3, the DNA is TGCAGCGTTCGACAGGGGTGGAGCACTGAAGCTTTCTTT. Amino acid sequence: CSVRQGWSTEAFF.

This clone was counted once. The J gene is TRBJ2-1, the V gene TRBV9, with 10 positions matching TRBD2. J was trimmed by 9 bases and V by 3 bases; bases with no gene match: 9. CDR3 length: 15 amino acids. CDR1 and CDR2 (germline): SGDLS, YYNGEE. The CDR3 DNA is TGTGCCAGCAGCGCCCTAGCGGGAGCTGCAGGTGAGCAGTTCTTC. Translating gives CASSALAGAAGEQFF.

In this sample, this clone turned up once. The chain carries TRBV7-8 and TRBJ2-1; 7 bases fit TRBD2. The CDR3 consists of 15 residues. V lost 5 bases, J lost 7 bases, and 11 bases stayed unmatched. Germline CDR1 and CDR2: SGHVS and FQNEAQ. DNA of the CDR3: TGTGCCAGCAGCCGAGCTGGCGGGAGTTGGAATGAGCAGTTCTTC. Its protein product is CASSRAGGSWNEQFF.

The chain uses TRBV5-1 and TRBJ1-1; D perhaps matches TRBD1 (5 bases). V dropped 4 bases and J dropped 4 bases, with 14 bases sitting between them. This CDR3 has 14 residues. The germline CDR1 and CDR2 sequences are SGHRS and YFSETQ. CDR3 amino acids: CASSTLTGGTEAFF. DNA of the CDR3: TGCGCCAGCAGCACCCTTACGGGGGGCACTGAAGCTTTCTTT.

The chain links TRBV27 to TRBJ2-4, with D maybe TRBD1 (5 bases). This CDR3 is built from 13 residues. CDR1 is MNHEY and CDR2 is SMNVEV in the germline V gene (reference sequence). The ends were cut back, 4 bases at V and 9 bases at J, with 13 bases in the middle. CDR3 in amino acids: CASSSTGSGIQYF. CDR3 coding DNA: TGTGCCAGCAGTTCCACAGGTTCCGGCATTCAGTACTTC.

This chain connects TRBV29-1 to TRBJ1-1, with 7 positions matching TRBD1. Germline V lookup: CDR1 SQVTM, CDR2 ANQGSEA. The CDR3 runs 13 residues. With V trimmed by 7 bases and J by 1 base, 6 bases remained unmatched. CDR3 protein: CSAKTGQNTEAFF. The CDR3 region has the DNA TGCAGCGCCAAGACAGGGCAGAACACTGAAGCTTTCTTT. Based on the CDR3 plus reference TRBV29-1 and TRBJ1-1, the full variable domain is SAVISQKPSRDICQRGTSLTIQCQVDSQVTMMFWYRQQPGQSLTLIATANQGSEATYESGFVIDKFPISRPNLTFSTLTVSNMSPEDSSIYLCSAKTGQNTEAFFGQGTRLTVV.

The V call is TRBV7-9, the J call TRBJ2-7; D is undetermined. Germline CDR1 is SEHNR and CDR2 is FQNEAQ (reference sequence). V was shortened by 3 bases and J by 10 bases, with 16 bases between the two germline ends. The CDR3 is made up of 13 amino acids. CDR3 nucleotide sequence: TGTGCCAGCAGCTTTCTAGGAGTGGAGCCCCAGTACTTC. Its protein product is CASSFLGVEPQYF.

The rearrangement uses TRBV11-2 and TRBJ1-3; 7 bases align to TRBD1. Trimming at V came to 3 bases and at J to 6 bases, leaving 17 bases not matched to a gene. Germline V lookup: CDR1 SGHAT, CDR2 FQNNGV. CDR3 length: 18 amino acids. Here the CDR3 reads CASSFTTSTGAAVNTIYF. As DNA, the CDR3 is TGTGCCAGCAGCTTTACTACCTCAACAGGGGCCGCCGTAAACACCATATATTTT.

Turning to this clone: Compared with germline, one end of the junction differs, possibly owing to a read error. The chain has TRBV9 and TRBJ1-1; 9 nucleotides align to TRBD1. Per germline, CDR1 SGDLS and CDR2 YYNGEE. The CDR3 contains 14 residues. The DNA of the CDR3 is TGTGCCAGCAGCCCCCGGACAGGGGACATGACTATGATCTTT. It codes for CASSPRTGDMTMIF.

This chain connects TRBV9 to TRBJ2-1; the D gene is possibly TRBD2 (7 bases). The CDR3 totals 13 residues. V was pared by 3 bases and J by 10 bases, with 14 bases between. Germline V CDR1 and CDR2: SGDLS, YYNGEE. This CDR3 reads CASSAPGGGEQFF. The CDR3 DNA reads TGTGCCAGCAGCGCCCCTGGGGGGGGCGAGCAGTTCTTC.

The V and J genes are TRBV11-2 and TRBJ1-3; D gene uncertain. V lost 4 bases and J 3 bases, leaving 13 bases between the germline ends. This CDR3 contains 15 residues. CDR1 SGHAT and CDR2 FQNNGV come from the germline V gene. The CDR3 protein is CASSSLSGIGNTIYF. CDR3 sequence (DNA): TGTGCCAGCAGCTCCCTTTCGGGTATTGGAAACACCATATATTTT. The whole variable domain, remainder taken from reference TRBV11-2 and TRBJ1-3, is EAGVAQSPRYKIIEKRQSVAFWCNPISGHATLYWYQQILGQGPKLLIQFQNNGVVDDSQLPKDRFSAERLKGVDSTLKIQPAKLEDSAVYLCASSSLSGIGNTIYFGEGSWLTVV.

The genes are TRBV28 and TRBJ2-5; D not certain. In germline, CDR1 is MDHEN, CDR2 SYDVKM. CDR3 length: 11 amino acids. V lost 5 bases to trimming and J lost 4 bases, with 5 bases between them. In DNA form, the CDR3 reads TGTGCCAGCAGTAGAGGAGAGACCCAGTACTTC. Its protein product is CASSRGETQYF.

The rearrangement uses TRBV7-2 and TRBJ2-1; D might be TRBD2 (6 bases). V shed 5 bases and J shed 5 bases, with 22 bases lying between them. The CDR3 covers 17 residues. The germline gives CDR1 SGHTA, CDR2 FQGNSA. CDR3 DNA sequence: TGTGCCAGCAGCACCCCGACCGGGACTCGCTCTAACAATGAGCAGTTCTTC. It yields the protein CASSTPTGTRSNNEQFF.

This clone has just a few counts. This chain uses TRBV10-2 with TRBJ2-1; 10 positions match TRBD2. CDR1 is WSHSY, CDR2 SAAADI, per germline. This CDR3 contains 18 residues. The trim removed 7 bases at V and 3 bases at J, leaving 15 bases unmatched. CDR3 nucleotide sequence: TGCGCCAGCAAGTCACGGCTAGCGGGAGTTCCCCTCTACAATGAGCAGTTCTTC. Its translation is CASKSRLAGVPLYNEQFF.

This clone was counted between two and nine times. This chain joins TRBV2 and TRBJ1-2, with D maybe TRBD1 (6 bases). V gave up 3 bases and J gave up 8 bases, with 13 bases separating them. Germline CDR1 is SNHLY and CDR2 is FYNNEI. The CDR3 is made up of 13 amino acids. The CDR3 protein is CASSDPRGRGYTF. The DNA of the CDR3 is TGTGCCAGCAGTGATCCCAGGGGCCGGGGCTACACCTTC.

J is TRBJ2-3 and V is TRBV2, with 10 bases identical to TRBD2. Trimming cost V 6 bases and J 6 bases; bases outside gene matches: 6. CDR3 size: 14 residues. Germline values: CDR1 SNHLY, CDR2 FYNNEI. CDR3 nucleotide sequence: TGTGCCAGCAGGGCCGGGACTAGCGCCGATACGCAGTATTTT. Translation: CASRAGTSADTQYF.

On this clone: Different DNA sequences within this sample yield the same CDR3. The gene calls are TRBV18 and TRBJ2-5, with D unresolved. This CDR3 is 12 amino acids long. Deletions cut 1 base from V and 5 bases from J, with 5 bases between. From germline, CDR1 is KGHSH and CDR2 LQKENI. The CDR3 bases are TGTGCCAGCTCACCACTCGGGGAGACCCAGTACTTC. Translated: CASSPLGETQYF.

CDR3 nucleotide sequence: TGTGCCAGCAGCTTACTGGGACAGGCGGTTTCTGATACGCAGTATTTT. It yields the protein CASSLLGQAVSDTQYF. The V call is TRBV7-2, the J call TRBJ2-3, with 8 nucleotides matching TRBD1. This CDR3 has 16 residues. The germline gives CDR1 SGHTA, CDR2 FQGNSA. Trimming removed 2 bases from V and 6 bases from J; junction bases left unmatched: 10. The full variable domain, its missing parts supplied by reference TRBV7-2 and TRBJ2-3, is GAGVSQSPSNKVTEKGKDVELRCDPISGHTALYWYRQSLGQGLEFLIYFQGNSAPDKSGLPSDRFSAERTGGSVSTLTIQRTQQEDSAVYLCASSLLGQAVSDTQYFGPGTRLTVL.

The chain uses TRBV7-9 and TRBJ2-1; a weak D match, TRBD2 (5 bases). The CDR3 totals 15 residues. Germline V CDR1 and CDR2: SEHNR, FQNEAQ (reference sequence). V shed 5 bases and J shed 0 bases, with 11 bases lying between them. The CDR3 loop is CASSERSASYNEQFF. The CDR3 nucleotides are TGTGCCAGCAGCGAGCGGAGTGCCTCCTACAATGAGCAGTTCTTC.

V is TRBV5-1 and J is TRBJ2-6, with D unclear. CDR1 SGHRS and CDR2 YFSETQ come from the germline V gene. This CDR3 region has 14 residues. Trimming left V 4 bases short and J 0 bases short, with 5 bases between. CDR3 region: CASSQDSGANVLTF. The CDR3 DNA reads as TGCGCCAGCAGCCAGGACTCTGGGGCCAACGTCCTGACTTTC.

The J gene is TRBJ2-2, the V gene TRBV7-6; TRBD2 aligns across 10 bases. V lost 5 bases, J lost 4 bases, and 7 bases stayed unmatched. The CDR3 contains 16 residues. Germline values: CDR1 SGHVS, CDR2 FNYEAQ. CDR3 DNA sequence: TGTGCCAGCAGCCCAACTAGCGGGACAGGCACCGGGGAGCTGTTTTTT. Translation: CASSPTSGTGTGELFF.

The chain recombines TRBV10-3 with TRBJ2-7; D is possibly TRBD2 (6 bases). CDR3 size: 14 residues. From germline, CDR1 is ENHRY and CDR2 SYGVKD. V lost 8 bases, J lost 2 bases, and 16 bases lay in between. The CDR3 region is CAIGTGLQPYEQYF. The CDR3 region has the DNA TGTGCCATCGGGACTGGCCTTCAGCCCTACGAGCAGTACTTC.

The chain uses TRBV6-5 and TRBJ1-1; 8 bases map to TRBD1. Germline values: CDR1 MNHEY, CDR2 SVGAGI. The CDR3 length is 16 residues. With 2 bases clipped from V and 4 bases from J, the junction kept 9 bases outside the gene matches. CDR3 sequence (DNA): TGTGCCAGCAGTTACGATACTACAGGGGGTTCCACTGAAGCTTTCTTT. Translation: CASSYDTTGGSTEAFF.